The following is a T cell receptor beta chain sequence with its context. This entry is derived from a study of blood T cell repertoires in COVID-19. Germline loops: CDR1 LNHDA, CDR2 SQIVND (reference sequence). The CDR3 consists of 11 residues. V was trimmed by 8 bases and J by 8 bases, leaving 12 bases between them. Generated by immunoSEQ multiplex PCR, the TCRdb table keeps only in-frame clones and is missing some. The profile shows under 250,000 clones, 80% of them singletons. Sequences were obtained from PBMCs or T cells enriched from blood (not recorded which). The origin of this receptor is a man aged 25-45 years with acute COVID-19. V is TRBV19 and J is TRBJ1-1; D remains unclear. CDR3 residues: CASSSGIEAFF. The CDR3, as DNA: TGTGCCAGTTCGTCCGGGATCGAAGCTTTCTTT.